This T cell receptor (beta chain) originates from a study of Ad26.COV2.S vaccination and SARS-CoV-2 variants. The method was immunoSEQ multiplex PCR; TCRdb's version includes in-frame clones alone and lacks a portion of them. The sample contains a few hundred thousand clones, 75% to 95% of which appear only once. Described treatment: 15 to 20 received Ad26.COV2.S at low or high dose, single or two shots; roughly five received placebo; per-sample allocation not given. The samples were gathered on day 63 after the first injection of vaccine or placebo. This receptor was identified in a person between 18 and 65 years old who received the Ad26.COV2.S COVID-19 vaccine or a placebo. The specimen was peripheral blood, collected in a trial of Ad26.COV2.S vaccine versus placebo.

CDR3 protein: CASSQQGNTGELFF. CDR3 DNA sequence: TGCGCCAGCAGCCAACAGGGAAACACCGGGGAGCTGTTTTTT. The V call is TRBV5-1, the J call TRBJ2-2, with D maybe TRBD1 (6 bases). The germline CDR1 and CDR2 sequences are SGHRS and YFSETQ. V was pared by 4 bases and J by 2 bases, with 9 bases between. The CDR3 runs to 14 residues.